The 25 T cell receptor beta chains presented below share a single source sample, sequenced in a study of vaccination and CD4 T cells after COVID-19. Their cognate antigens are unknown. At the Johns Hopkins FTIC core, DNA taken from cultured CD4+ T cells was sequenced by way of the Oncomine TCR Beta short-read assay. TCRdb processed the PCR reads anew with MiXCR; each CDR3 protein has one entry. The table shows under 20,000 distinct CDR3 sequences, with around 40% occurring only once. The treatment is: approximately nine-day PBMC culture with coronavirus spike peptide pools or control peptides (ViraFEST assay). The starting material was CD4+ T cells from blood, cultured in vitro, obtained after SARS-CoV-2 vaccination. All receptors derive from a human donor who had recovered from COVID-19.

The CDR3 sequence: CATTQTVRSGANVLTF. The CDR3 coding sequence is TGTGCCACCACCCAGACAGTGCGCTCTGGGGCCAACGTCCTGACTTTC. The chain joins TRBV15 to TRBJ2-6; D is possibly TRBD1 (5 bases). Germline V gene data show CDR1 as LNHNV and CDR2 as YYDKDF (reference sequence). The CDR3 covers 16 residues. Trimming left V 7 bases short and J 0 bases short, with 13 bases between.

The chain couples TRBV20-1 to TRBJ2-7; TRBD1 or TRBD2 may be the D gene (5 bases each). Germline V gene lookup returns CDR1 DFQATT and CDR2 SNEGSKA (reference sequence). Trimming shortened V by 5 bases and J by 8 bases, and 25 bases separated the two germline ends. The CDR3 is made up of 15 amino acids. CDR3: CSAQYGGRGPGKQYF. In DNA form, the CDR3 reads TGCAGTGCTCAGTACGGAGGTCGGGGCCCCGGGAAGCAGTACTTC.

This clonotype was detected only a few times. The chain couples TRBV6-1 to TRBJ2-7; D may be TRBD1 (7 bases). V lost 6 bases and J lost 3, with 15 bases in between. The germline V gene encodes CDR1 MNHNS and CDR2 SASEGT. This CDR3 has 14 residues. For the CDR3, the DNA is TGTGCCAGCAGAGGTCAGGGGGGAGTCTACGAGCAGTACTTC. Protein sequence: CASRGQGGVYEQYF.

In its sample, this clonotype is medium-sized. This chain joins TRBV20-1 and TRBJ2-3; no definite D call. There are 12 residues in the CDR3. Trimming took off 4 bases at V and 2 bases at J, with 7 bases between the two ends. Germline loops: CDR1 DFQATT, CDR2 SNEGSKA (reference sequence). The CDR3 region is CSANPYTDTQYF. The DNA for the CDR3 is TGCAGTGCTAATCCCTACACAGATACGCAGTATTTT.

This chain uses TRBV15 with TRBJ2-3, with D possibly TRBD2 on 6 matching bases. V dropped 2 bases and J dropped 5 bases, with 17 bases sitting between them. Per the germline V gene, CDR1 is LNHNV and CDR2 is YYDKDF (reference sequence). CDR3 length equals 16 residues. CDR3 nucleotide sequence: TGTGCCACCAGCAGAAGGAACCGGGAGTGGGGAGATACGCAGTATTTT. Residues: CATSRRNREWGDTQYF.

V usage is TRBV21-1 and J usage is TRBJ2-3; the table calls TRBD2, which could not be checked here. TRBV21-1 constitutes a pseudogene. The CDR3 has 16 amino acids. The CDR3 protein is CASSKGTSGRADTQYF. CDR3 coding DNA: TGTGCCAGCAGCAAAGGGACTAGCGGGAGGGCCGATACGCAGTATTTT.

This clonotype rates as medium-sized (0.01 to 0.1%). J is TRBJ2-7 and V is TRBV30; the D is unclear. The germline V gene has CDR1 GTSNPN and CDR2 SVGIG (reference sequence). Trimming pared 2 bases from V and 6 bases from J, leaving 8 bases between. This CDR3 contains 11 residues. CDR3 bases: TGTGCCTGGAGTTTGGCCGGCGAGCAGTACTTC. The encoded protein is CAWSLAGEQYF.

This clonotype appeared a single time. This chain joins TRBV4-1 and TRBJ2-7; possible D gene TRBD2, 6 bases. Germline values: CDR1 MGHRA, CDR2 YSYEKL. The ends were cut back, 3 bases at V and 3 bases at J, with 15 bases in the middle. The CDR3 contains 15 residues. The CDR3 loop is CASSQIFRRGYEQYF. Written as DNA, the CDR3 is TGCGCCAGCAGCCAGATTTTTAGGAGGGGCTACGAGCAGTACTTC.

The rearrangement uses TRBV7-9 and TRBJ2-1; 9 positions agree with TRBD2. J was trimmed by 9 bases and V by 7 bases; bases with no gene match: 13. Germline CDR1 SEHNR, CDR2 FQNEAQ (reference sequence). The CDR3 sequence is 15 residues long. CDR3 bases: TGTGCCAGCACCAACAGCGGGAGGTTTGACGGTGAGCAGTTCTTC. It is translated as CASTNSGRFDGEQFF.

The V call is TRBV12-3 or TRBV12-4, the J call TRBJ1-4; D uncertain. The CDR3 has 14 residues. V was clipped by 4 bases and J by 0 bases, with 6 bases between them. The CDR3 spells CASSSPTTNEKLFF. The CDR3 DNA reads as TGTGCCAGCAGTTCACCTACAACTAATGAAAAACTGTTTTTT.

V is TRBV15 and J is TRBJ2-5; D call uncertain. Trimming left V 0 bases short and J 3 bases short, with 8 bases between. CDR1 is LNHNV, CDR2 YYDKDF, per germline (reference sequence). The CDR3 sequence is 14 residues long. DNA of the CDR3: TGTGCCACCAGCAGAGATCTGGTAGAAGAGACCCAGTACTTC. Amino acid sequence: CATSRDLVEETQYF.

The chain has TRBV19 and TRBJ1-3; D is ambiguous. Trimming took 6 bases from V and 0 from J, leaving 15 bases between them. The CDR3 loop spans 16 amino acids. The germline V gene encodes CDR1 LNHDA and CDR2 SQIVND (reference sequence). The CDR3 DNA reads as TGTGCCAGTAGGAGCGTCGCCCCTTACTCTGGAAACACCATATATTTT. It encodes CASRSVAPYSGNTIYF.

In its sample, this clonotype was seen a few times. In DNA, the CDR3 is TGTGCCAGCAGTGTAATCCGGGACAGGGTATTTTCATGGAATCAGCCCCAGCATTTT. Protein product: CASSVIRDRVFSWNQPQHF. The rearrangement links TRBV25-1 to TRBJ1-5; 9 bases agree with TRBD1. Germline CDR1 reads MGHDK; CDR2 reads SYGVNS. The CDR3 loop spans 19 amino acids. V lost 4 bases, J lost 4 bases, and 17 bases stayed unmatched.

This clonotype is labeled as medium-sized. The junction shows a germline mismatch at one end, possibly a read error. The V gene is TRBV28, the J gene TRBJ1-5; 9 positions agree with TRBD1. From germline, CDR1 is MDHEN and CDR2 SYDVKM. The CDR3 extends over 16 amino acids. CDR3 sequence: CASTLVGQGSSQPQHF. CDR3 bases: TGTGCCAGTACCCTCGTCGGACAGGGGAGCAGTCAGCCCCAGCATTTT.

This chain links TRBV6-5 with TRBJ2-1; 9 bases match TRBD1. Germline V lookup: CDR1 MNHEY, CDR2 SVGAGI. Losses at the gene ends were 2 bases for V and 9 bases for J; bases not matched to a gene: 8. This CDR3 spans 15 amino acids. The CDR3 nucleotides read TGTGCCAGCAGTTACAGGGACAGGGATGGCGGTGAGCAGTTCTTC. Translating it yields CASSYRDRDGGEQFF.

The rearrangement joins TRBV2 to TRBJ1-1; 9 bases are a match to TRBD1. Germline trimming cut 1 base from V and 3 bases from J; bases unmatched to any gene: 3. The CDR3 consists of 15 residues. Germline V gives CDR1 SNHLY, CDR2 FYNNEI. CDR3 bases: TGTGCCAGCAGTGAAGTGGGACAGGGCCACACTGAAGCTTTCTTT. Its protein is CASSEVGQGHTEAFF. Combining the CDR3 with reference TRBV2 and TRBJ1-1 gives the whole variable domain EPEVTQTPSHQVTQMGQEVILRCVPISNHLYFYWYRQILGQKVEFLVSFYNNEISEKSEIFDDQFSVERPDGSNFTLKIRSTKLEDSAMYFCASSEVGQGHTEAFFGQGTRLTVV.

The chain is built from TRBV20-1 and TRBJ2-1, with D maybe TRBD1 (6 bases). Trimming cost V 4 bases and J 6 bases, with 19 bases left between them. Germline-derived CDR1 and CDR2 are DFQATT and SNEGSKA (reference sequence). The CDR3 is 15 residues long. The CDR3 nucleotides read TGCAGTGCTATTTTCGGGGAGACAGGCCCCAATGAGCAGTTCTTC. As protein: CSAIFGETGPNEQFF.

V is TRBV10-3 and J is TRBJ1-2; 9 bases are shared with TRBD1. This CDR3 contains 14 residues. In germline, CDR1 is ENHRY, CDR2 SYGVKD. With 8 bases clipped from V and 2 bases from J, the junction kept 6 bases outside the gene matches. CDR3 in DNA: TGTGCCATCCAACCGGGACAGGGCAACTATGGCTACACCTTC. It yields the protein CAIQPGQGNYGYTF.

The V gene is TRBV6-2 or TRBV6-3, the J gene TRBJ2-5; 10 bases are shared with TRBD2. The germline gives CDR1 MNHEY, CDR2 SVGEGT. J gave up 5 bases and V 6 bases, and 15 bases lay outside the gene matches. The CDR3 is made up of 17 amino acids. CDR3 amino acids: CASRPLPLLAGVETQYF. The CDR3, as DNA: TGTGCCAGCAGACCACTCCCCCTCCTAGCGGGAGTGGAGACCCAGTACTTC.

This chain joins TRBV30 and TRBJ1-2; 8 positions agree with TRBD1. The CDR3 has 13 residues. Germline V lookup: CDR1 GTSNPN, CDR2 SVGIG (reference sequence). V lost 1 base and J lost 6; bases outside the gene matches: 4. Written as DNA, the CDR3 is TGTGCCTGGAGTGACGCAGGGGGCAATGGCTACACCTTC. This translates into CAWSDAGGNGYTF.

The chain employs TRBV27 and TRBJ1-1, with D perhaps matching TRBD1 (6 bases). The CDR3 extends over 16 amino acids. V was cut by 2 bases and J by 4 bases, with 17 bases left in between. Germline CDR1 is MNHEY and CDR2 is SMNVEV (reference sequence). The CDR3 loop is CASSLRTLTGSTEAFF. Here the CDR3 DNA reads TGTGCCAGCAGTTTACGGACTTTAACAGGGAGCACTGAAGCTTTCTTT.

Only a few counts were recorded for this clonotype. The genes are TRBV20-1 and TRBJ2-7, with D perhaps TRBD1 (5 bases). The CDR3 length is 15 residues. Between the trimmed V and J ends, which lost 0 bases and 0 bases, there was a span of 12 bases. Germline CDR1 reads DFQATT; CDR2 reads SNEGSKA (reference sequence). The CDR3 bases are TGCAGTGCTAGAGATAACCGACAGTACTCCTACGAGCAGTACTTC. It codes for CSARDNRQYSYEQYF.

V usage is TRBV19 and J usage is TRBJ2-7; TRBD1 aligns across 11 bases. This CDR3 spans 16 amino acids. Trimming cost V 2 bases and J 4 bases; bases outside gene matches: 7. Germline V gene data show CDR1 as LNHDA and CDR2 as SQIVND (reference sequence). As DNA, the CDR3 is TGTGCCAGTAGTATACTTCCGGGACAGGGGGAATACGAGCAGTACTTC. This translates into CASSILPGQGEYEQYF.

This clonotype appeared once. V usage is TRBV4-2 and J usage is TRBJ2-2, with D perhaps given as TRBD1 or TRBD2 (5 bases each). CDR3 length: 16 residues. Germline loops: CDR1 LGHNA, CDR2 YNFKEQ. V dropped 0 bases and J dropped 5 bases, with 13 bases sitting between them. The chain's CDR3 is CASSQEVGDATGELFF. The CDR3 coding sequence is TGTGCCAGCAGCCAAGAAGTCGGGGACGCAACCGGGGAGCTGTTTTTT.

This clonotype was observed a few times. The chain has TRBV7-3 and TRBJ2-5; TRBD2 matches at 9 bases. Germline CDR1 is SGHTA and CDR2 is FQGTGA. The CDR3 is 15 residues long. V trimming: 2 bases; J trimming: 3 bases; junction bases outside the gene matches: 4. For the CDR3, the DNA is TGTGCCAGCAGCTTATCGGGCGGGAGGGAAGAGACCCAGTACTTC. This translates into CASSLSGGREETQYF.